Shown below are 19 T cell receptor beta chains from a single sample sequenced in a study of human T cells and chemical hapten exposure. The sample's time point: patch test 1, 2 weeks after DPC sensitization. Treatment noted: therapeutic diphenylcyclopropenone sensitization with weekly scalp DPC. TCRdb analysed the RACE reads with MiXCR anew, one entry per CDR3 protein. This table holds approximately 350,000 distinct CDR3 sequences, approximately 6.3% found once. The sample in question was whole blood, obtained in connection with sensitization to the hapten diphenylcyclopropenone (DPC). The receptors stem from a woman between 18 and 30 years old with alopecia areata. Some clones in this sample may be carry-over from other donors' samples.

This clonotype was picked up many times. The chain links TRBV2 to TRBJ1-1; possible D gene TRBD1, 6 bases. Germline-derived CDR1 and CDR2 are SNHLY and FYNNEI. The germline V and J ends were trimmed by 6 bases and 1 base, with 12 bases remaining between them. The CDR3 contains 14 residues. This CDR3 is CASRTDRANTEAFF. As DNA, the CDR3 is TGTGCCAGCAGAACGGACAGAGCGAACACTGAAGCTTTCTTT.

This clonotype was counted at least ten times. The rearrangement uses TRBV6-5 and TRBJ2-5, with TRBD2 matching over 8 bases. V was clipped by 2 bases and J by 5 bases; unmatched bases: 7. Germline CDR1 MNHEY, CDR2 SVGAGI. This CDR3 comprises 15 residues. The CDR3 here is CASSYLAGGGETQYF. Written as DNA, the CDR3 is TGTGCCAGCAGTTACCTCGCGGGGGGCGGGGAGACCCAGTACTTC.

Only a few counts were recorded for this clonotype. The rearrangement uses TRBV4-1 and TRBJ2-6, with TRBD2 as a possible D gene (6 bases). The CDR3 totals 19 residues. Trimming shortened V by 0 bases and J by 0 bases, and 15 bases separated the two germline ends. CDR1 is MGHRA, CDR2 YSYEKL, per germline. The DNA of the CDR3 is TGCGCCAGCAGCCAAGATTTCAGCGGGTTCTTCTCTGGGGCCAACGTCCTGACTTTC. Its protein is CASSQDFSGFFSGANVLTF.

The genes are TRBV6-2 or TRBV6-3 and TRBJ2-2; D is ambiguous. Germline assignment: CDR1 MNHEY and CDR2 SVGEGT. V lost 7 bases and J lost 8, with 14 bases in between. CDR3 length equals 13 residues. Here the CDR3 reads CASTRSLPGELFF. The CDR3 DNA is TGTGCCAGCACCCGGAGTCTACCGGGGGAGCTGTTTTTT.

A few counts support this clonotype. The chain recombines TRBV6-6 with TRBJ1-3, with no clear D. Trimming stripped 8 bases from V and 2 bases from J, with 1 base between. Germline V gene lookup returns CDR1 MNHNY and CDR2 SVGAGI (reference sequence). The CDR3 extends over 10 amino acids. DNA for the CDR3: TGTGCCAGCGCTGGAAACACCATATATTTT. This sequence encodes CASAGNTIYF.

This clonotype was counted a few times. A much larger clonotype is one base distant, so this may be a read error. The V gene is TRBV25-1, the J gene TRBJ2-7; D might be TRBD1 or TRBD2, each matching 5 bases. CDR1 and CDR2 (germline): MGHDK, SYGVNS. V lost 2 bases and J lost 1, with 9 bases in between. CDR3 size: 14 residues. CDR3 residues: CASSEGDGSYEQYF. The CDR3, as DNA: TGTGCCAGCAGTGAAGGGGACGGGTCCTACGAGCAGTACTTC.

The V and J genes are TRBV20-1 and TRBJ2-2, with D tentatively TRBD1 (6 bases). This CDR3 is 14 amino acids long. V was trimmed by 3 bases and J by 3 bases, leaving 11 bases between them. Germline V gene sequence: CDR1 DFQATT, CDR2 SNEGSKA (reference sequence). The CDR3 protein is CSASEGQYTGELFF. The CDR3, as DNA: TGCAGTGCTAGCGAAGGACAGTACACCGGGGAGCTGTTTTTT.

The rearrangement uses TRBV28 and TRBJ1-4, with D hard to call. CDR1 MDHEN and CDR2 SYDVKM come from the germline V gene. There are 14 residues in the CDR3. V was cut by 7 bases and J by 0 bases, with 9 bases left in between. CDR3: CASTPLATNEKLFF. CDR3 coding DNA: TGTGCCAGCACCCCGCTGGCAACTAATGAAAAACTGTTTTTT. Looking up the rest from reference TRBV28 and TRBJ1-4 gives the full variable domain: DVKVTQSSRYLVKRTGEKVFLECVQDMDHENMFWYRQDPGLGLRLIYFSYDVKMKEKGDIPEGYSVSREKKERFSLILESASTNQTSMYLCASTPLATNEKLFFGSGTQLSVL.

This sequence joins TRBV2 and TRBJ2-3; the match to TRBD1 covers 8 bases. The CDR3 is 13 amino acids. Germline values: CDR1 SNHLY, CDR2 FYNNEI. V trimming: 11 bases; J trimming: 5 bases; junction bases outside the gene matches: 9. CDR3 nucleotide sequence: TGTGCCCTGTGGACAGGGTCGGAAGATACGCAGTATTTT. This sequence encodes CALWTGSEDTQYF. The entire variable domain, with the rest obtained from reference TRBV2 and TRBJ2-3, is as follows: EPEVTQTPSHQVTQMGQEVILRCVPISNHLYFYWYRQILGQKVEFLVSFYNNEISEKSEIFDDQFSVERPDGSNFTLKIRSTKLEDSAMYFCALWTGSEDTQYFGPGTRLTVL.

This clonotype was detected ten times or more. The V gene is TRBV12-3 or TRBV12-4, the J gene TRBJ2-1; D call uncertain. This CDR3 spans 13 amino acids. Between the trimmed V and J ends, which lost 6 bases and 7 bases, there was a span of 13 bases. In DNA form, the CDR3 reads TGTGCCAGCAGCCTTATGGAAGCAAATGAGCAGTTCTTC. Translation gives CASSLMEANEQFF.

This clonotype was observed a handful of times. V and J are TRBV20-1 and TRBJ2-7, with D maybe TRBD1 (6 bases). The CDR3 extends over 12 amino acids. The V gene's germline CDR1 is DFQATT and CDR2 SNEGSKA (reference sequence). Trimming took 3 bases from V and 1 from J, leaving 7 bases between them. The DNA for the CDR3 is TGCAGTGCTAGCAGGGGATCCTACGAGCAGTACTTC. It yields the protein CSASRGSYEQYF.

This clonotype was seen ten or more times. This rearrangement joins TRBV28 to TRBJ2-2; 7 bases align to TRBD1. CDR1 and CDR2 (germline): MDHEN, SYDVKM. The V and J ends lost 5 bases and 6 bases, in that order; junction bases with no gene match: 9. The CDR3 covers 15 residues. CDR3 DNA: TGTGCCAGCAGTGCGACAGGGTTGAGGGCCGGGGAGCTGTTTTTT. This codes for CASSATGLRAGELFF.

This clonotype showed up many times. The chain combines TRBV18 with TRBJ2-7, with D possibly matching TRBD1 (6 bases). This CDR3 comprises 14 residues. V gave up 8 bases and J gave up 5 bases, with 19 bases separating them. Looked up from germline, CDR1 is KGHSH and CDR2 is LQKENI. The CDR3 region has the DNA TGTGCCAGCGGACGACTGGGACAAATCGACGAGCAGTACTTC. Translated: CASGRLGQIDEQYF.

This chain links TRBV16 with TRBJ1-5; D is perhaps TRBD1 (5 bases). Deletions cut 3 bases from V and 1 base from J, with 13 bases between. The germline V gene has CDR1 KGHSY and CDR2 FQNENV. The CDR3 is 16 residues long. This CDR3 reads CASSQGLDMSNQPQHF. The CDR3 bases are TGTGCCAGCAGCCAGGGGCTTGACATGAGCAATCAGCCCCAGCATTTT.

This clonotype was recorded a few times. This chain links TRBV28 with TRBJ2-3, with 9 bases fitting TRBD1. Trimming at V came to 2 bases and at J to 5 bases, leaving 11 bases not matched to a gene. Germline CDR1 and CDR2: MDHEN and SYDVKM. The CDR3 runs 17 residues. CDR3 nucleotide sequence: TGTGCCAGCAGTTTACCGTCGACAGGGGGTTATAAAGATACGCAGTATTTT. Translated: CASSLPSTGGYKDTQYF.

This clonotype was detected ten times or more. This rearrangement joins TRBV12-3 or TRBV12-4 to TRBJ2-3; TRBD2 matches at 10 bases. J gave up 5 bases and V 6 bases, and 5 bases lay outside the gene matches. The CDR3 has 14 residues. This CDR3 reads CASRISGGKDTQYF. The CDR3 coding sequence is TGTGCCAGCAGGATTAGCGGGGGGAAAGATACGCAGTATTTT.

CDR3 bases: TGCAGTGCTCGTCCGGGACAGGGCGTCACTGAAGCTTTCTTT. Translated: CSARPGQGVTEAFF. The chain couples TRBV20-1 to TRBJ1-1; TRBD1 matches at 9 bases. V shed 5 bases, J shed 4 bases, and the junction held 8 bases outside the gene matches. The length of the CDR3 is 14 residues. CDR1 and CDR2 (germline): DFQATT, SNEGSKA (reference sequence).

This clonotype was counted a few times. V gene TRBV7-9 combines with J gene TRBJ1-1, with D tentatively TRBD1 (6 bases). This CDR3 is 15 amino acids long. The V end lost 5 bases, the J end lost 1 base, and 14 bases lay between the germline ends. CDR1 is SEHNR, CDR2 FQNEAQ, per germline (reference sequence). CDR3 bases: TGTGCCAGCAGCCCCGGACAGTCCTCGAACACTGAAGCTTTCTTT. Protein: CASSPGQSSNTEAFF.

A word on this clonotype: A single base separates this from a much larger clone, so it may be a read error. The rearrangement links TRBV5-1 to TRBJ2-7; tentatively, D is TRBD2 (6 bases). CDR1 is SGHRS and CDR2 is YFSETQ in the germline V gene. Trimming removed 4 bases from V and 7 bases from J, with 15 bases in between. The CDR3 runs to 13 residues. CDR3 amino acids: CASSPGTDVEQYF. The CDR3 DNA reads as TGCGCCAGCAGCCCCGGGACTGATGTTGAGCAGTACTTC.